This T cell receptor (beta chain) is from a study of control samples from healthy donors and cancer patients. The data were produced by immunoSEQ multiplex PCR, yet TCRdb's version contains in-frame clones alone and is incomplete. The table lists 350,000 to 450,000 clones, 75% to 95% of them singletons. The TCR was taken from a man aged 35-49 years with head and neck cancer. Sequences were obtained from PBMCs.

The CDR3 coding sequence is TGTGCCAGCACTACCGGTGGGGGGGGAGGCTGGCGCGAGCAGTACTTC. This codes for CASTTGGGGGWREQYF. The chain joins TRBV6-6 to TRBJ2-7; 7 bases line up with TRBD2. CDR3 size: 16 residues. Germline V gene sequence: CDR1 MNHNY, CDR2 SVGAGI (reference sequence). J was trimmed by 6 bases and V by 7 bases; bases with no gene match: 18.